The 16 T cell receptor beta chains below all came from one sample that was sequenced in a study of blood T cell repertoires in COVID-19. Clones were sequenced by immunoSEQ multiplex PCR, and TCRdb holds only the in-frame ones, with some missing. The table lists fewer than 70,000 clones, approximately 79% of them singletons. The sample taken for sequencing was peripheral blood. All receptors come from a human donor in a cohort sampled during active COVID-19.

The chain recombines TRBV7-9 with TRBJ2-3; D not resolved. This CDR3 spans 14 amino acids. V dropped 1 base and J dropped 4 bases, with 9 bases sitting between them. The V gene's germline CDR1 is SEHNR and CDR2 FQNEAQ (reference sequence). The CDR3 coding sequence is TGTGCCAGCAGCTTAGTTGTAGCTCCAGATACGCAGTATTTT. The encoded protein is CASSLVVAPDTQYF.

The CDR3 DNA reads TGTGCCAGCAGCTCCATGGTGGGGGGCACTGAAGCTTTCTTT. Its protein product is CASSSMVGGTEAFF. The V call is TRBV5-5, the J call TRBJ1-1; TRBD1 is a possible D gene (5 bases). Germline V gives CDR1 SGHKS, CDR2 YYEKEE (reference sequence). The length of the CDR3 is 14 residues. V was shortened by 3 bases and J by 4 bases, with 13 bases between the two germline ends.

This sequence joins TRBV19 and TRBJ2-3, with TRBD2 matching 12 bases. Germline trimming cut 8 bases from V and 6 bases from J; bases unmatched to any gene: 6. Germline V gene data show CDR1 as LNHDA and CDR2 as SQIVND (reference sequence). The CDR3 loop spans 14 amino acids. CDR3 DNA sequence: TGTGCCAGTGGGCTAGCGGGAGGGGACGATACGCAGTATTTT. Amino acids: CASGLAGGDDTQYF.

The chain recombines TRBV19 with TRBJ2-7; TRBD2 is a possible D gene (6 bases). This CDR3 spans 14 amino acids. From germline, CDR1 is LNHDA and CDR2 SQIVND (reference sequence). The V end was cut by 4 bases, the J end by 0 bases, with 10 bases between. As DNA, the CDR3 is TGTGCCAGTAGTAGGGAGGCCAGCTCCTACGAGCAGTACTTC. Translation gives CASSREASSYEQYF.

The chain couples TRBV5-1 to TRBJ1-1; D might be TRBD1 (5 bases). The CDR3 runs to 14 residues. V lost 5 bases and J 0 bases, leaving 11 bases between the germline ends. The germline CDR1 and CDR2 sequences are SGHRS and YFSETQ. The CDR3 protein is CASRSGDLNTEAFF. DNA for the CDR3: TGCGCCAGCAGGTCGGGGGACCTGAACACTGAAGCTTTCTTT.

This sequence joins TRBV9 and TRBJ2-7, with a tentative D call TRBD1 (5 bases). V shed 0 bases and J shed 3 bases, with 13 bases lying between them. This CDR3 comprises 15 residues. Germline-derived CDR1 and CDR2 are SGDLS and YYNGEE. In nucleotides, the CDR3 is TGTGCCAGCAGCGTAGGTGGGGCGGCTGGCTACGAGCAGTACTTC. Its protein product is CASSVGGAAGYEQYF.

Relative to its sample, this clone is medium-sized. V usage is TRBV12-5 and J usage is TRBJ2-7, with 9 bases identical to TRBD2. Trimming cost V 5 bases and J 3 bases; bases outside gene matches: 11. Germline CDR1 reads LGHNT; CDR2 reads FRNRAP. The CDR3 consists of 16 residues. CDR3 sequence reads: CASGSQSRTSDYEQYF. The CDR3 DNA follows: TGTGCTAGTGGTAGCCAATCTCGGACTAGCGACTACGAGCAGTACTTC.

This chain connects TRBV7-8 to TRBJ1-6; 11 bases line up with TRBD1. This CDR3 has 16 residues. V gave up 0 bases and J gave up 9 bases; unmatched junction bases: 4. The V gene's germline CDR1 is SGHVS and CDR2 FQNEAQ. The CDR3 nucleotides are TGTGCCAGCAGCTTAGCGTGGGGGACAGGGGGTTCACCCCTCCACTTT. Translated, it gives CASSLAWGTGGSPLHF.

The chain carries TRBV4-3 and TRBJ2-7, with 9 bases that match TRBD1. Unmatched junction bases numbered 9, after V lost 0 bases and J lost 3 bases. The CDR3 is 17 residues long. Germline loops: CDR1 LGHNA, CDR2 YSLEER. CDR3 protein: CASSQDVLGQGGYEQYF. Here the CDR3 DNA reads TGCGCCAGCAGCCAAGATGTGCTGGGACAGGGTGGCTACGAGCAGTACTTC.

The V and J genes are TRBV7-2 and TRBJ2-7; 7 bases are a match to TRBD1. Germline CDR1 is SGHTA and CDR2 is FQGNSA. V lost 5 bases and J lost 3; bases outside the gene matches: 7. CDR3 length equals 14 residues. CDR3 residues: CASSHRRDSYEQYF. Written as DNA, the CDR3 is TGTGCCAGCAGCCATAGACGGGACAGCTACGAGCAGTACTTC.

V and J are TRBV6-2 or TRBV6-3 and TRBJ1-1; D ambiguous. V lost 6 bases and J lost 5, with 10 bases in between. The CDR3 has 12 amino acids. Per germline, CDR1 MNHEY and CDR2 SVGEGT. In DNA form, the CDR3 reads TGTGCCAGCAGCCCCACGAGAACTGAAGCTTTCTTT. The encoded protein is CASSPTRTEAFF.

The chain couples TRBV30 to TRBJ1-1, with TRBD1 as a possible D gene (5 bases). V was trimmed by 2 bases and J by 5 bases, leaving 12 bases between them. CDR1 is GTSNPN and CDR2 is SVGIG in the germline V gene (reference sequence). CDR3 length equals 13 residues. In nucleotides, the CDR3 is TGTGCCTGGAGTCAGGGAGGATGGACTGAAGCTTTCTTT. Its translation: CAWSQGGWTEAFF.

This chain connects TRBV19 to TRBJ2-7; 12 bases are shared with TRBD2. V dropped 3 bases and J dropped 0; count of bases not matched to a gene: 6. The CDR3 is made up of 17 amino acids. Looked up from germline, CDR1 is LNHDA and CDR2 is SQIVND (reference sequence). For the CDR3, the DNA is TGTGCCAGTAGTATGATGACTAGCGGGGGAAGCTCCTACGAGCAGTACTTC. The encoded protein is CASSMMTSGGSSYEQYF. The whole variable domain, remainder taken from reference TRBV19 and TRBJ2-7, is DGGITQSPKYLFRKEGQNVTLSCEQNLNHDAMYWYRQDPGQGLRLIYYSQIVNDFQKGDIAEGYSVSREKKESFPLTVTSAQKNPTAFYLCASSMMTSGGSSYEQYFGPGTRLTVT.

The rearrangement joins TRBV9 to TRBJ2-7, with 9 bases identical to TRBD1. The V segment lost 3 bases and the J segment 2 bases; nucleotides outside the gene matches: 6. The length of the CDR3 is 15 residues. The germline CDR1 and CDR2 sequences are SGDLS and YYNGEE. The CDR3 is CASSATGGSTYEQYF. CDR3 sequence (DNA): TGTGCCAGCAGCGCAACAGGGGGCTCAACCTACGAGCAGTACTTC.

The chain uses TRBV5-1 and TRBJ2-3; 8 bases are shared with TRBD2. The V segment lost 2 bases and the J segment 0 bases; nucleotides outside the gene matches: 11. The CDR3 consists of 18 residues. The germline V gene has CDR1 SGHRS and CDR2 YFSETQ. CDR3 nucleotides: TGCGCCAGCAGCTTTGTTGGCGGGAGGAGTTCTAGCACAGATACGCAGTATTTT. Translated, it gives CASSFVGGRSSSTDTQYF.

The V and J genes are TRBV5-6 and TRBJ2-7; 9 positions match TRBD2. The CDR3 loop spans 15 amino acids. V dropped 4 bases and J dropped 1; count of bases not matched to a gene: 6. Germline CDR1 reads SGHDT; CDR2 reads YYEEEE. The CDR3 region is CASSPLAGLSYEQYF. The CDR3, as DNA: TGTGCCAGCAGCCCCCTAGCGGGATTATCCTACGAGCAGTACTTC.